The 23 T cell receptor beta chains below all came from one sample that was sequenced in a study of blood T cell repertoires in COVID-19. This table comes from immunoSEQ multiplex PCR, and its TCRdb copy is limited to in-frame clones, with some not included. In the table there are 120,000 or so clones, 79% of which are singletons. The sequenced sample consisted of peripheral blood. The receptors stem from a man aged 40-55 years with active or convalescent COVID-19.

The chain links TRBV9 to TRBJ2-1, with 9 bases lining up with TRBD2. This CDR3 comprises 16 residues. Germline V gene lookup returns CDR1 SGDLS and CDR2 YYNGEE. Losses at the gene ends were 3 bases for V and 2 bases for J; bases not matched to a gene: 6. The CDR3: CASSEVAGVAYNEQFF. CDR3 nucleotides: TGTGCCAGCAGCGAGGTAGCGGGAGTTGCCTACAATGAGCAGTTCTTC.

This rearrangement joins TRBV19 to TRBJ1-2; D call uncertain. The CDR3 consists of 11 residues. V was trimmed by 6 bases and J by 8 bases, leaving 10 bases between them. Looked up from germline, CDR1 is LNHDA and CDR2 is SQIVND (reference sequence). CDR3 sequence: CASSSTGGYTF. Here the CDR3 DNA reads TGTGCCAGTAGCTCGACCGGGGGCTACACCTTC.

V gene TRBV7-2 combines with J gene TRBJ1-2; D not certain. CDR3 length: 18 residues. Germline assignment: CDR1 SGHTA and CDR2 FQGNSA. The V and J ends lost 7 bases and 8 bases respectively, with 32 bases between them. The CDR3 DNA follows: TGTGCCAGCATGCGGGTAACTAGGATGGACGTTGGAGGGAAAGGCTACACCTTC. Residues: CASMRVTRMDVGGKGYTF.

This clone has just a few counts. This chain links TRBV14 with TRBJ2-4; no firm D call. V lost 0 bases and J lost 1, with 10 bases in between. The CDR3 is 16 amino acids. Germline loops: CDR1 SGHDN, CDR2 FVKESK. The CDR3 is CASSQEGVRAKNIQYF. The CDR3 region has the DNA TGTGCCAGCAGCCAAGAAGGAGTCCGCGCCAAAAACATTCAGTACTTC. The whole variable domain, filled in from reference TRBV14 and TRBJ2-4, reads EAGVTQFPSHSVIEKGQTVTLRCDPISGHDNLYWYRRVMGKEIKFLLHFVKESKQDESGMPNNRFLAERTGGTYSTLKVQPAELEDSGVYFCASSQEGVRAKNIQYFGAGTRLSVL.

DNA of the CDR3: TGTGCCAGCAGTTTCCTTACAGCGGGGGGCTACACCTTC. Protein product: CASSFLTAGGYTF. The rearrangement joins TRBV12-3 or TRBV12-4 to TRBJ1-2; D gene uncertain. The CDR3 contains 13 residues. V lost 3 bases and J lost 8, with 13 bases in between.

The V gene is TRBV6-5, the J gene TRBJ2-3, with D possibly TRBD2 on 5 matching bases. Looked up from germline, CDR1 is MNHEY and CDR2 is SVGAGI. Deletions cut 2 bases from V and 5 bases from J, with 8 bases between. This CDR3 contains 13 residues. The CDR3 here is CASSYPGKDTQYF. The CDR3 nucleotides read TGTGCCAGCAGTTACCCCGGGAAAGATACGCAGTATTTT.

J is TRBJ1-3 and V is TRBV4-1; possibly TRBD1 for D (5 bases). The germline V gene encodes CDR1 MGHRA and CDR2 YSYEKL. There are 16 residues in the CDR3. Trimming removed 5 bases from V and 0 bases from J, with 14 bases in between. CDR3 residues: CASSIQGTSSGNTIYF. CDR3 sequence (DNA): TGCGCCAGCAGCATCCAGGGAACCTCCTCTGGAAACACCATATATTTT.

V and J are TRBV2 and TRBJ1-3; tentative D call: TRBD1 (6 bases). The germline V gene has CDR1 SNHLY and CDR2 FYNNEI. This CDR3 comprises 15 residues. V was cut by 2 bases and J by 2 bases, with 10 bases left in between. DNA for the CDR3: TGTGCCAGCAGTGAACTCGGGGGGCCTGGAAACACCATATATTTT. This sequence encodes CASSELGGPGNTIYF. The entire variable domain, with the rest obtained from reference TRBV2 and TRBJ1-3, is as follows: EPEVTQTPSHQVTQMGQEVILRCVPISNHLYFYWYRQILGQKVEFLVSFYNNEISEKSEIFDDQFSVERPDGSNFTLKIRSTKLEDSAMYFCASSELGGPGNTIYFGEGSWLTVV.

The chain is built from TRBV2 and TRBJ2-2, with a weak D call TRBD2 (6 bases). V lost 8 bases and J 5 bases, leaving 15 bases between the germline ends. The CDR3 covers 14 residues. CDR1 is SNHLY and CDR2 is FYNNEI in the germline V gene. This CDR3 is CASGGAEGTGELFF. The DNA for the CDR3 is TGTGCCAGCGGCGGGGCGGAGGGTACCGGGGAGCTGTTTTTT.

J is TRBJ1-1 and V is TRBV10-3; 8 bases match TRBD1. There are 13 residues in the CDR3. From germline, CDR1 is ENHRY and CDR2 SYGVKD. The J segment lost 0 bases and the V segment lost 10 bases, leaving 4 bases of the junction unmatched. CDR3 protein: CASGQGLNTEAFF. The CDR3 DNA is TGTGCCAGCGGACAGGGACTGAACACTGAAGCTTTCTTT.

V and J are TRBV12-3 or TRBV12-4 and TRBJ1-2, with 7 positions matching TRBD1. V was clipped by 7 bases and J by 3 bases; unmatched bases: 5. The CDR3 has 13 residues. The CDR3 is CASIAGQDYGYTF. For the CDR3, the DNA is TGTGCCAGCATCGCAGGACAGGACTATGGCTACACCTTC.

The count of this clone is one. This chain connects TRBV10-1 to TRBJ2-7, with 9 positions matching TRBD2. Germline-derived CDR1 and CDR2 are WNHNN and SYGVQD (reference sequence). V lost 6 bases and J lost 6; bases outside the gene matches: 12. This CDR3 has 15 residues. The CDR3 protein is CASRMETSGGGEQYF. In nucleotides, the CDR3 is TGCGCCAGCAGGATGGAGACTAGCGGAGGGGGCGAGCAGTACTTC.

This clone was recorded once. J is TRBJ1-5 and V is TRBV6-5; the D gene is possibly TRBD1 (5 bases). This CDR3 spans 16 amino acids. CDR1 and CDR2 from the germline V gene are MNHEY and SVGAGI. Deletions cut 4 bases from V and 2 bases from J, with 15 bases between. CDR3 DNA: TGTGCCAGCAGTTCCCCCGGACATAGGGGCAATCAGCCCCAGCATTTT. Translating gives CASSSPGHRGNQPQHF.

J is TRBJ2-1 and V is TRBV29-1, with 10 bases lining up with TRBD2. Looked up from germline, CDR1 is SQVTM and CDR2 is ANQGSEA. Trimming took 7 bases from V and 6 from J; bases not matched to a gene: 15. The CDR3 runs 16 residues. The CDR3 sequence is CSAFLPSGGASNEQFF. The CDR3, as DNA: TGCAGCGCCTTTCTCCCCAGCGGGGGGGCCTCCAATGAGCAGTTCTTC.

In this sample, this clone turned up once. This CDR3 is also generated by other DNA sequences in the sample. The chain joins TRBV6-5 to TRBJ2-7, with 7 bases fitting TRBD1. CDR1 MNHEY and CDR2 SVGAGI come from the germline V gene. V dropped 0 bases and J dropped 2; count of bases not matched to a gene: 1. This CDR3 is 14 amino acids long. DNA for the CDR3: TGTGCCAGCAGTTACTCGACAGGGACCTACGAGCAGTACTTC. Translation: CASSYSTGTYEQYF.

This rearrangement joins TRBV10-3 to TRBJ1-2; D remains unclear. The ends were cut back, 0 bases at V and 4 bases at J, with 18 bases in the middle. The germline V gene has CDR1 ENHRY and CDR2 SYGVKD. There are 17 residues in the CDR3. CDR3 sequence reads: CAISESASVAGSYGYTF. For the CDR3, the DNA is TGTGCCATCAGTGAGTCGGCCTCAGTGGCGGGAAGCTATGGCTACACCTTC.

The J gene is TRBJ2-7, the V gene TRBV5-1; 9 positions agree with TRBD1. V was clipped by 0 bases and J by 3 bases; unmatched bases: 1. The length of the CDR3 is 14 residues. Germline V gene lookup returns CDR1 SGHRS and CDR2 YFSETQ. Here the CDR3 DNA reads TGCGCCAGCAGCTTGGGGGGACAGGGCTACGAGCAGTACTTC. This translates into CASSLGGQGYEQYF.

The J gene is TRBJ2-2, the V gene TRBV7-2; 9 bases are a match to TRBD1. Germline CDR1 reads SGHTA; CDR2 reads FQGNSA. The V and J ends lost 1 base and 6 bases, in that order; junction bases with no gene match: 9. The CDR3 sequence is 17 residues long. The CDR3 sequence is CASSLVSQGALSGELFF. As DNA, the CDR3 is TGTGCCAGCAGCTTAGTCTCACAGGGGGCCTTGTCCGGGGAGCTGTTTTTT.

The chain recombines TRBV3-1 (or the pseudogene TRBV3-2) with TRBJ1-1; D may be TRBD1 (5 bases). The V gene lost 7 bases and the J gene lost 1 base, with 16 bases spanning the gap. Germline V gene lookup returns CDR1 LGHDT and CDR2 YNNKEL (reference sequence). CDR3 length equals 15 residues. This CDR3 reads CASTPRRRGNTEAFF. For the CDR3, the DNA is TGTGCCAGCACCCCGCGGAGGAGGGGGAACACTGAAGCTTTCTTT.

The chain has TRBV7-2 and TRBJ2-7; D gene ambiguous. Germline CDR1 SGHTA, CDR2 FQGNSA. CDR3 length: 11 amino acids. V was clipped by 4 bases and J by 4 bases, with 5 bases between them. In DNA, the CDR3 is TGTGCCAGCAGCTCCTATTACGAGCAGTACTTC. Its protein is CASSSYYEQYF.

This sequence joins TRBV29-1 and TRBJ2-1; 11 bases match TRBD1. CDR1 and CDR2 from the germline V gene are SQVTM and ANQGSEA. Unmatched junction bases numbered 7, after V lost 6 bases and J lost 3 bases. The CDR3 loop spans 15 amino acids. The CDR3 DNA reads TGCAGCGTGCCCGCCGGGACAGGGGGCTACAATGAGCAGTTCTTC. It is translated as CSVPAGTGGYNEQFF.

In DNA form, the CDR3 reads TGTGCCAGCAGCAAAGAGGGCGGGTATGGCTACACCTTC. Translated, it gives CASSKEGGYGYTF. The chain is built from TRBV21-1 and TRBJ1-2. TRBV21-1 is given as a pseudogene. The CDR3 contains 13 residues.

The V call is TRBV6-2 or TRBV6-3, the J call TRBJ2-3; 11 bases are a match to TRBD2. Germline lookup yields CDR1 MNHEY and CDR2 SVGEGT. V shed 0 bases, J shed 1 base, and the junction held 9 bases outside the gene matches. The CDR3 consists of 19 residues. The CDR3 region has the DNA TGTGCCAGCAGTTACTCCCAAACTAGCGGGAGAAGAGGCACAGATACGCAGTATTTT. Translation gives CASSYSQTSGRRGTDTQYF.